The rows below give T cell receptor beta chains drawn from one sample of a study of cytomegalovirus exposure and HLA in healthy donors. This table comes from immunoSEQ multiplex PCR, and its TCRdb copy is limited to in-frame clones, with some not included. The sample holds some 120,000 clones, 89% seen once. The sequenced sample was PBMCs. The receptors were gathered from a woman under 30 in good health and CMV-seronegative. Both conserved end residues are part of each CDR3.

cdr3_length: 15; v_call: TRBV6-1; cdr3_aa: CATRRVSSYNSPLHF
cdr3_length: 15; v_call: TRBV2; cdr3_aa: CASSEGDITLGKLFF
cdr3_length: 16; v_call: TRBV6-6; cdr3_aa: CASSYLQRAGANVLTF
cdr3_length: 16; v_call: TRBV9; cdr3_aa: CASSVRQGTNTGELFF
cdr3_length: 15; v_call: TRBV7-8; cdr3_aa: CASSLVRTMNTEAFF
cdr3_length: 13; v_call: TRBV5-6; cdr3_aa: CASSLGRGQPQHF
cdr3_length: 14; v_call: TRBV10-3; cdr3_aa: CAIAGPTSADTQYF
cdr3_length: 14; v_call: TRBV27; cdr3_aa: CASSLGQGIRPQHF
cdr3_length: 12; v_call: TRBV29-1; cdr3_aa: CSAGDSGNTIYF
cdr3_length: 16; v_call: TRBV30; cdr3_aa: CAWGGTGTHPGDGYTF
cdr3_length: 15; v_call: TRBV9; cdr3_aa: CASSVEQGSSTEAFF
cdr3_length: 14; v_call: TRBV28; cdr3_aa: CASRPGLYNEKLFF
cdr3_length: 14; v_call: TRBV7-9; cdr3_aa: CASSRDRVGYEQYF
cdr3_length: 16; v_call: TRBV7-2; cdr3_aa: CASSPMGHSTGNTIYF
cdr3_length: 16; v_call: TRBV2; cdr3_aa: CASSEAQAGVRETQYF
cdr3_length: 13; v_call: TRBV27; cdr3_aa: CASSPLSYNEQFF